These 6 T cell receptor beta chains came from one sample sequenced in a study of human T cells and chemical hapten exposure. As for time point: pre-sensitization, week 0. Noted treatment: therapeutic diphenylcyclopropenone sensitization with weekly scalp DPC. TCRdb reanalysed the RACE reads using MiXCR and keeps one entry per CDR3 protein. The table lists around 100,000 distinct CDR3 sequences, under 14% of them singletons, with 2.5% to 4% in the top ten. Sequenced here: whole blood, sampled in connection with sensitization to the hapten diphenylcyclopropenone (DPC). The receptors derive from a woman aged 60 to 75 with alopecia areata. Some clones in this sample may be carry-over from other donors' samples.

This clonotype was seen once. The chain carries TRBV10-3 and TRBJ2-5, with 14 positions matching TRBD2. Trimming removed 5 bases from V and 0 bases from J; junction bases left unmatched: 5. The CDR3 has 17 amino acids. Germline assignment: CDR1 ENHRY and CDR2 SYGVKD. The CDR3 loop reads CAISPGTSGGNQETQYF. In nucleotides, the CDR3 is TGTGCCATCAGTCCGGGGACTAGCGGGGGCAACCAAGAGACCCAGTACTTC.

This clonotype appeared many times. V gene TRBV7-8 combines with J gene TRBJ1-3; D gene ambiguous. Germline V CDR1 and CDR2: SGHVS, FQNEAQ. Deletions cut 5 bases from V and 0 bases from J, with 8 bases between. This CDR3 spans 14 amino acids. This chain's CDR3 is CASSQIVSGNTIYF. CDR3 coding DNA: TGTGCCAGCAGCCAAATCGTCTCTGGAAACACCATATATTTT. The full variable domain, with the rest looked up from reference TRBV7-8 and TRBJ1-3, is GAGVSQSPRYKVAKRGQDVALRCDPISGHVSLFWYQQALGQGPEFLTYFQNEAQLDKSGLPSDRFFAERPEGSVSTLKIQRTQQEDSAVYLCASSQIVSGNTIYFGEGSWLTVV.

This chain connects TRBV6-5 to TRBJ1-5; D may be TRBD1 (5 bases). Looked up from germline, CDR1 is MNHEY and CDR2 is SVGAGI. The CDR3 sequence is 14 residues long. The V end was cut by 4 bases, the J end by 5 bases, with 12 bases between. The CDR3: CASSWGTGDQPQHF. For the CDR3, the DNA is TGTGCCAGCAGTTGGGGGACCGGCGATCAGCCCCAGCATTTT.

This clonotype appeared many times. CDR3 residues: CASSQDAEAFF. In nucleotides, the CDR3 is TGTGCCAGCAGCCAAGATGCTGAAGCTTTCTTT. The chain is built from TRBV3-1 and TRBJ1-1; D unclear. The V gene's germline CDR1 is LGHDT and CDR2 YNNKEL (reference sequence). The CDR3 has 11 residues. V gave up 0 bases and J gave up 6 bases, with 2 bases separating them.

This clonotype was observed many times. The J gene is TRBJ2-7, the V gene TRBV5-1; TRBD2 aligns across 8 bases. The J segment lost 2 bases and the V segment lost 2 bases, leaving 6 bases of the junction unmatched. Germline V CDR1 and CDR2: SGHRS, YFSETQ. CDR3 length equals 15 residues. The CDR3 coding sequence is TGCGCCAGCAGCTTATCGGCGGGGGGCACCTACGAGCAGTACTTC. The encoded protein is CASSLSAGGTYEQYF. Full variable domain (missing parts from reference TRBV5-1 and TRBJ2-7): KAGVTQTPRYLIKTRGQQVTLSCSPISGHRSVSWYQQTPGQGLQFLFEYFSETQRNKGNFPGRFSGRQFSNSRSEMNVSTLELGDSALYLCASSLSAGGTYEQYFGPGTRLTVT.

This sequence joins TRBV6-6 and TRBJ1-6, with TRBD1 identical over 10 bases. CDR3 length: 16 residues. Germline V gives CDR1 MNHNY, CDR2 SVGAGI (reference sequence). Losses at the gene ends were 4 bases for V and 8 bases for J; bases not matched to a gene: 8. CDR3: CASSWPPGTGDSPLHF. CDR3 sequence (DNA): TGTGCCAGCAGTTGGCCCCCCGGGACAGGGGATTCACCCCTCCACTTT.